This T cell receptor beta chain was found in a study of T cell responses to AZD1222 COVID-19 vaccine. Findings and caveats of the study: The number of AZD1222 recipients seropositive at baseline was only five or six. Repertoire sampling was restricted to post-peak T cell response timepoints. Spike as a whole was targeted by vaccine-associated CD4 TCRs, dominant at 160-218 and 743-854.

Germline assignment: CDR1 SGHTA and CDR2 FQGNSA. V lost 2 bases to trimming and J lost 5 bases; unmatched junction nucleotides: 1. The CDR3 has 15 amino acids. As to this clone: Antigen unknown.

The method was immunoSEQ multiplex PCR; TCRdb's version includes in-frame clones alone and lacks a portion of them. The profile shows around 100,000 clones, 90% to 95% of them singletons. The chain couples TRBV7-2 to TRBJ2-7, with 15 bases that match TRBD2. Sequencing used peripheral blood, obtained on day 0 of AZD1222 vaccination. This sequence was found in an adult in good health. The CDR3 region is CASSLRTSGRDEQYF. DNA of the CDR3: TGTGCCAGCAGCTTACGGACTAGCGGGAGGGACGAGCAGTACTTC.